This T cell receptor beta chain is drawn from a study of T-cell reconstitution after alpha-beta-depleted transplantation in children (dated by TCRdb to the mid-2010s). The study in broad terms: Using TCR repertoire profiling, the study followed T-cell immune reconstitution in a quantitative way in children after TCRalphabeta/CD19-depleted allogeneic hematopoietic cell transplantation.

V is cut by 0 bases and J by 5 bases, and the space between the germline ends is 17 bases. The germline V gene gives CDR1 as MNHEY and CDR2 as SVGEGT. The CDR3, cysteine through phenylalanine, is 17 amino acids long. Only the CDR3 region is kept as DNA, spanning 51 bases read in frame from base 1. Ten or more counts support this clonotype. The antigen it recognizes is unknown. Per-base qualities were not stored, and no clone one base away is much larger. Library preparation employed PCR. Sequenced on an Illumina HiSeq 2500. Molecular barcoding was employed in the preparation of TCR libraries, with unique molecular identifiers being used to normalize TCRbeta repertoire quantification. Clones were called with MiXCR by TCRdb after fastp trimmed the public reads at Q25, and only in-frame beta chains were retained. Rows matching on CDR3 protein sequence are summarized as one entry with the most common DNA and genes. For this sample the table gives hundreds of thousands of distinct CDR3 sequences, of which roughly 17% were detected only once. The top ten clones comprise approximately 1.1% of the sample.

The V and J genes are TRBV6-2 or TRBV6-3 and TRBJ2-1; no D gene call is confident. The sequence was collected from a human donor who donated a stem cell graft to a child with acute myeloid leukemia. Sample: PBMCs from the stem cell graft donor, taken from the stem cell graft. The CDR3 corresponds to CASSYSLEGNHDNEQFF. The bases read TGTGCCAGCAGTTACTCGCTGGAAGGTAACCACGACAATGAGCAGTTCTTC.